This TCR beta chain comes out of a study of neurological immune-mediated disorders. TCRdb re-called the 5' RACE reads through MiXCR, storing one row per CDR3 protein. This sample has 70,000 to 90,000 distinct CDR3 sequences; 5.8% occur once, and the top ten carry over 7%. Sample time point: longitudinal time-point 2. The germline CDR1 and CDR2 sequences are SGHAT and FQNNGV. The ends were cut back, 3 bases at V and 7 bases at J, with 19 bases in the middle. The length of the CDR3 is 15 residues. This clonotype was seen at least ten times. V and J are TRBV11-2 and TRBJ2-7, with D possibly being TRBD1 or TRBD2 (5 bases each). The sequenced sample consisted of PBMCs. The clonotype was recovered from a woman aged 55-69 years with multiple sclerosis. The CDR3 DNA is TGTGCCAGCAGCTTCTCCCGGGGCTACAAAGGGGAGCAGTACTTC. This gives the protein CASSFSRGYKGEQYF.